This T cell receptor beta chain was sequenced in a study of molecular identifiers for immune sequencing clone quantification (dated by TCRdb to the late 2010s). Regarding the complete study: In a replicate experiment, RNA from roughly 20,000 or 100,000 naive CD8 T cells was split into five aliquots, four of which were sequenced. CD8 T cells were used in a methods study to benchmark molecular-identifier clustering-based TCR repertoire sequencing (MIDCIRS) and TCR RNA copy counting. The paper's findings and limits, for the study overall: Without barcode sub-clustering, chimeric consensus sequences inflated TCR diversity; chimeras reached as high as 47%. The naive libraries included spiked-in Jurkat TCR RNA (approximately 11 copies' worth), and this RNA is not part of the donor repertoire. Modeling estimated around 3.2 recovered TCR RNA copies per cell, compared with 9.5 to 10 by digital PCR, which implies about 32% capture efficiency. In CMV-specific effector cells, over 98% of molecules were held by clones above 20 RNA copies, whereas under 1% of molecules were held by such clones in naive cells. The sizes of highly expanded clones could end up underestimated when identical TCR molecules share a barcode. Even against a background of approximately 1 million naive CD8 T cells, spiked-in Jurkat TCR RNA amounting to a single cell's worth was reported to be detectable.

This clonotype was counted at least ten times. What this receptor recognizes is not known. One base away there is no much larger clone; base qualities are not given. Libraries of naive CD8 T cells were built from around 20,000 to 990,000 sorted cells, with 10%, 30% or 50% of the purified RNA used. Naive CD8 T cells were FACS-sorted as CD8+CD4-CCR7+CD45RA+ on a BD FACSAria II into RLT Plus buffer. To test detection sensitivity, Jurkat RNA equal to around 11 TCR copies was added to samples of about 20,000-1,000,000 naive CD8 T cells. Enrichment of CD8 T cells was performed with RosetteSep CD8+ T Cell Enrichment Cocktail and Ficoll-Paque, after which ACK red cell lysis was carried out. For CDR1 and CDR2, the germline V gene (reference sequence) lists SEHNR and FQNEAQ. The cysteine opens and the phenylalanine closes a CDR3 of 16 amino acids. Just CDR3 DNA is preserved here, 48 bases in frame from base 1. Trimming takes 3 bases from V and 5 bases from J, and the germline ends sit 16 bases apart.

The receptor library was made with PCR. The instrument given in TCRdb is Illumina HiSeq 4000. Preparation of bulk TCR libraries followed a previously described approach, with the TCR primers listed in Table S5. Total RNA was purified with the Qiagen AllPrep DNA/RNA kit. Before analysis, reads from multiple sequencing runs of one library were combined. The authors processed their data as follows. Reads were retained only if the reads had an exact TCR constant sequence, and the retained reads were trimmed to 150 nt and grouped according to their 12-nt molecular barcodes. Reads inside each barcode group were sub-clustered using a 15% Levenshtein threshold, and a quality-weighted consensus sequence was constructed for each RNA molecule. Non-functional sequences were filtered out, along with any lower-count sequence sitting one edit away from another sequence. Based on fitting two negative binomial distributions, any barcode sub-cluster with under 20% of the maximum read count was discarded. The public reads were reanalyzed by TCRdb: fastp trimming at Q25, MiXCR alignment, in-frame beta chains only. Each entry merges the rows of one CDR3 protein and shows their most common DNA and genes. TCRdb, not the original authors, processed these V and J calls. The sample includes about 640,000 distinct CDR3 sequences, with less than 20% observed a single time. Roughly 0.9% of the sample belongs to the ten largest clones.

This TCR derives from a human donor in good health. Some libraries in this study had Jurkat cell RNA spiked in. Recombination linked TRBV7-9 to TRBJ2-2; TRBD2 is possibly the D segment (7 matching bases). The sequenced material came from naive CD8+ T cells from blood, with Jurkat cell RNA spiked in. The label giving this sample's cell subset or site can be read as: FACS-sorted CD8+CD4-CCR7+CD45RA+ naive T cells. The sequenced DNA: TGTGCCAGCAGCTTCCCTAGCGGAGGGGGGACCGGGGAGCTGTTTTTT. It codes for CASSFPSGGGTGELFF.